This T cell receptor beta chain derives from a study of identical twins. General observations from the study: Memory repertoires lacked the insertion deficit that abundant cord blood beta clonotypes showed. Where beta out-of-frame sequences were concerned, excess twin sharing was weaker.

This clonotype was detected only a few times. Its cognate antigen is unknown. TCRdb independently ran MiXCR on the 5' RACE reads; one entry per CDR3 protein. The table lists around 680,000 distinct CDR3 sequences, 8% to 9% of them singletons. The same data also went into a second study, on yellow fever vaccine responses in identical twins.

The sequenced sample consisted of PBMCs. The clonotype was recovered from a woman between 18 and 29 years old in good health.

The CDR3 coding sequence is TGTGCCAGCAGCCGGTCAGGGGGAACCAACAATGAGCAGTTCTTC. Its protein is CASSRSGGTNNEQFF. The rearrangement joins TRBV3-1 to TRBJ2-1; 7 bases fit TRBD1. The CDR3 is 15 residues long. The trim removed 4 bases at V and 5 bases at J, leaving 8 bases unmatched. Germline loops: CDR1 LGHDT, CDR2 YNNKEL (reference sequence).